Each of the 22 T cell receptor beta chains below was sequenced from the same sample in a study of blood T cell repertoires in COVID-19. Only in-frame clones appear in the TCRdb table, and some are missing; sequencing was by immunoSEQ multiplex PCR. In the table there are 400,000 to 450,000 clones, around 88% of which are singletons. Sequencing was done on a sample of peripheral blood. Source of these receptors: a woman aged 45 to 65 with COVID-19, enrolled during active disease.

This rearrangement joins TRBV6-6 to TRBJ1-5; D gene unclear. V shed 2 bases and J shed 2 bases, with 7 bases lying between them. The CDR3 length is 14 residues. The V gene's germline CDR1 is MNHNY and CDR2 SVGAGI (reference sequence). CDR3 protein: CASSYLEGNQPQHF. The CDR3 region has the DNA TGTGCCAGCAGTTACCTAGAGGGCAATCAGCCCCAGCATTTT.

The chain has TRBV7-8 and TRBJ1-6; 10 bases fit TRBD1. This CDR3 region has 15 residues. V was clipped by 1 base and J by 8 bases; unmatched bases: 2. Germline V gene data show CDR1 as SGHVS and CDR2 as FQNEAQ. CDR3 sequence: CASSLGDRGHSPLHF. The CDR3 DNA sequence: TGTGCCAGCAGCTTAGGGGACAGGGGTCATTCACCCCTCCACTTT.

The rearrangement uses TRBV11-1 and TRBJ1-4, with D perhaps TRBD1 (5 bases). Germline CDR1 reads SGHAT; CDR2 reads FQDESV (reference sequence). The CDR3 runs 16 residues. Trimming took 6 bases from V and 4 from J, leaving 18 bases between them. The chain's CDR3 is CASRSTGFTDNEKLFF. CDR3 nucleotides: TGTGCCAGCAGATCCACAGGATTCACTGATAATGAAAAACTGTTTTTT.

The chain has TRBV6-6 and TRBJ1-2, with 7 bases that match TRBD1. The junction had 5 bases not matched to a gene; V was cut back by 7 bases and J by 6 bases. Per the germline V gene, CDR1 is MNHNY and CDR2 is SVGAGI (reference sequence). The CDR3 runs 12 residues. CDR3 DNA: TGTGCCAGCACCGGGACAGTCCATGGCTACACCTTC. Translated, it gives CASTGTVHGYTF.

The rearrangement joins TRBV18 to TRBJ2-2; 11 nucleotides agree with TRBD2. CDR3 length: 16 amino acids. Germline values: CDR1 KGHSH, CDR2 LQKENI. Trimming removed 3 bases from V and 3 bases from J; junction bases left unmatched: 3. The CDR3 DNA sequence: TGTGCCAGCTCACCTACTAGCGGGGGATACACCGGGGAGCTGTTTTTT. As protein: CASSPTSGGYTGELFF.

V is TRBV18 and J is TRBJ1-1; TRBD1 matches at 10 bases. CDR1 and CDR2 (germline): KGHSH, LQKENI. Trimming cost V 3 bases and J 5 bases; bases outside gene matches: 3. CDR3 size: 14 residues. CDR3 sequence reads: CASSPGDRGTEAFF. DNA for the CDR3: TGTGCCAGCTCACCGGGGGACAGGGGAACTGAAGCTTTCTTT.

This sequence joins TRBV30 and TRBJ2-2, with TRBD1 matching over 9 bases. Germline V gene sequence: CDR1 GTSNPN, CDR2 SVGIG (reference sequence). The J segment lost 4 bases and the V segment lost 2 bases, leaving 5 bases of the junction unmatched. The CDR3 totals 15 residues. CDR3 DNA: TGTGCCTGGAGTCGGGGGACAGGGTTCACCGGGGAGCTGTTTTTT. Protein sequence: CAWSRGTGFTGELFF.

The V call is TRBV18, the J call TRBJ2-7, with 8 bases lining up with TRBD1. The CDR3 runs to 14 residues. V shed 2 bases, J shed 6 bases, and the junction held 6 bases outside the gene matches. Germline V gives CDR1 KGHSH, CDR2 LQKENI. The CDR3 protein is CASSPGQGAGEQYF. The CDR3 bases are TGTGCCAGCTCACCAGGGCAGGGGGCTGGCGAGCAGTACTTC.

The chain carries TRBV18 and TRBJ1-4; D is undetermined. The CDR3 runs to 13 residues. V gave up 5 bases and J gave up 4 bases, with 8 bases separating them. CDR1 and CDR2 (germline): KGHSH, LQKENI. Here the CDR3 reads CASSSGVNEKLFF. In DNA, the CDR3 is TGTGCCAGCTCATCCGGGGTTAATGAAAAACTGTTTTTT.

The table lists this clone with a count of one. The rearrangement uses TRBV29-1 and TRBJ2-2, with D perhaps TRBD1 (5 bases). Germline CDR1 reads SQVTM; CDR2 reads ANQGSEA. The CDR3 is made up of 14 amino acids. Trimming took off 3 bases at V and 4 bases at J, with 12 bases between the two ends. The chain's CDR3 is CSVESRAATGELFF. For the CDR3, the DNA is TGCAGCGTTGAGAGCAGGGCGGCCACCGGGGAGCTGTTTTTT.

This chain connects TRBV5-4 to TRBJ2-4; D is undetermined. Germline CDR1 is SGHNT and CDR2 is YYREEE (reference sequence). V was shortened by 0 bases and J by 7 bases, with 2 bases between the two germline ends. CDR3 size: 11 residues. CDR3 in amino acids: CASSLANIQYF. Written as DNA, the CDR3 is TGTGCCAGCAGCTTGGCGAACATTCAGTACTTC.

The CDR3 region is CAWRRNRRGEQYF. The CDR3 DNA is TGTGCCTGGAGGAGGAACAGGCGGGGTGAGCAGTACTTC. This rearrangement joins TRBV30 to TRBJ2-7; weak D call: TRBD2 (6 bases). This CDR3 is built from 13 residues. The V gene's germline CDR1 is GTSNPN and CDR2 SVGIG (reference sequence). V was shortened by 3 bases and J by 7 bases, with 16 bases between the two germline ends.

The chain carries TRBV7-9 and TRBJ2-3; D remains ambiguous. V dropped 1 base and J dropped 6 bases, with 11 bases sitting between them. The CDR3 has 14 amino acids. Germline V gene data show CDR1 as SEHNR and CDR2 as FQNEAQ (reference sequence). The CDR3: CASSLGHAEDTQYF. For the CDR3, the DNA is TGTGCCAGCAGCTTAGGGCACGCGGAGGATACGCAGTATTTT.

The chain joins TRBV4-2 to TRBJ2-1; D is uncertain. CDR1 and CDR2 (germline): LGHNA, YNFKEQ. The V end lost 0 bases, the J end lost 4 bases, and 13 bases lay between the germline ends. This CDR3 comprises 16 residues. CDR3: CASSQEGGSYYNEQFF. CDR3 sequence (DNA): TGTGCCAGCAGCCAAGAAGGCGGCTCCTATTACAATGAGCAGTTCTTC.

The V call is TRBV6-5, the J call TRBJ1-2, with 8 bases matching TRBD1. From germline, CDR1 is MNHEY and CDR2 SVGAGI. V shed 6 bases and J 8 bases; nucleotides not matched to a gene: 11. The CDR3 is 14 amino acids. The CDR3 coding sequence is TGTGCCAGCAGGGGACAGGCCCTCATGGAGGGCTACACCTTC. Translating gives CASRGQALMEGYTF.

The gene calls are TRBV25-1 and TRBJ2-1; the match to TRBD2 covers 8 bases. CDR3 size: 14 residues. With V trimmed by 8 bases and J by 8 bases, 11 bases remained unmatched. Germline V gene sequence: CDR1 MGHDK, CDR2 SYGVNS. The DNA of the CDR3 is TGTGCCAGCGGATGGCGGGGGGAGTTGGATGAGCAGTTCTTC. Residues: CASGWRGELDEQFF.

CDR3 in DNA: TGTGCCAGCAGCACTCCAGGGGGTAGCGGGGGCCCCCCAGATACGCAGTATTTT. Residues: CASSTPGGSGGPPDTQYF. This sequence joins TRBV9 and TRBJ2-3, with 9 bases lining up with TRBD2. The CDR3 length is 18 residues. V trimming: 4 bases; J trimming: 4 bases; junction bases outside the gene matches: 16. Germline CDR1 is SGDLS and CDR2 is YYNGEE.

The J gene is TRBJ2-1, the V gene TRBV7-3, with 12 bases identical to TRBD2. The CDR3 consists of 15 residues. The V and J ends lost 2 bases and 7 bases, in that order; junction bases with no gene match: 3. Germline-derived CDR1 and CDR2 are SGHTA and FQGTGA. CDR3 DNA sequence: TGTGCCAGCAGCTTAGCTAGCGGGGGGGTTAATGAGCAGTTCTTC. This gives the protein CASSLASGGVNEQFF. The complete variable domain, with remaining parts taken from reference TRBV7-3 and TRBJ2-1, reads GAGVSQTPSNKVTEKGKYVELRCDPISGHTALYWYRQSLGQGPEFLIYFQGTGAADDSGLPNDRFFAVRPEGSVSTLKIQRTERGDSAVYLCASSLASGGVNEQFFGPGTRLTVL.

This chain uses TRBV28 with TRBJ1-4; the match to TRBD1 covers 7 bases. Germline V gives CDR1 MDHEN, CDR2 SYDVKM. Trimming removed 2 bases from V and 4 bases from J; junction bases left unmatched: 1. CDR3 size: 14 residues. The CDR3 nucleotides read TGTGCCAGCAGTTTAGGGACAGTTAATGAAAAACTGTTTTTT. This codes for CASSLGTVNEKLFF. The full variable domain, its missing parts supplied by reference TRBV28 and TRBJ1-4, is DVKVTQSSRYLVKRTGEKVFLECVQDMDHENMFWYRQDPGLGLRLIYFSYDVKMKEKGDIPEGYSVSREKKERFSLILESASTNQTSMYLCASSLGTVNEKLFFGSGTQLSVL.

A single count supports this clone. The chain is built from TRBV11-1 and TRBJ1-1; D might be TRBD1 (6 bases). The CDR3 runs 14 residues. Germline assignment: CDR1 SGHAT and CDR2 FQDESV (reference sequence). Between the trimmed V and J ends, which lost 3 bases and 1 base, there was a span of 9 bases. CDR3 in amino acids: CASSFGRGNTEAFF. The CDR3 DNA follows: TGTGCCAGCAGCTTTGGCAGGGGGAACACTGAAGCTTTCTTT.

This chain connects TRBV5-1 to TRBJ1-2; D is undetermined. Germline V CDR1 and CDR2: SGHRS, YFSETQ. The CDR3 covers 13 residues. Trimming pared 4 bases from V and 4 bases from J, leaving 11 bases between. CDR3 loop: CASSPDILYGYTF. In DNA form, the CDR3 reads TGCGCCAGCAGCCCCGACATTCTCTATGGCTACACCTTC.

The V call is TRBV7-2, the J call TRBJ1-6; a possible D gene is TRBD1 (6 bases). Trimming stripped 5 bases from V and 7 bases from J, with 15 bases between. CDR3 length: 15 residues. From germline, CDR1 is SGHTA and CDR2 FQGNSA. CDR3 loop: CASSARSGGNSPLHF. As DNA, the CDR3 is TGTGCCAGCAGCGCCAGGTCGGGGGGCAATTCACCCCTCCACTTT.